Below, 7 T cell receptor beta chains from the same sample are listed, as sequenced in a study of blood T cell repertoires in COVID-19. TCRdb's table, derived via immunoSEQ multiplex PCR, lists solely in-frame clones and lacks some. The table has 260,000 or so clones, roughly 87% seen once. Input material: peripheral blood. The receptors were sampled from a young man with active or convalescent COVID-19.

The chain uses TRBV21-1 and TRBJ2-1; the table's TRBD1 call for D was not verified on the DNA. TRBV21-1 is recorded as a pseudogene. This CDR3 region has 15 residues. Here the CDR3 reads CASSLGTHSYNEQFF. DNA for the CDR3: TGTGCCAGCAGCCTCGGGACACACTCCTACAATGAGCAGTTCTTC.

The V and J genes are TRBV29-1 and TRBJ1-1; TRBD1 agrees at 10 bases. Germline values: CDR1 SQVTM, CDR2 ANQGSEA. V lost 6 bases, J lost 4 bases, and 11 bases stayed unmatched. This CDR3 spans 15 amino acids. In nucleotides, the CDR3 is TGCAGCGTACGGACAGGGGGTCAGTTCGCCACTGAAGCTTTCTTT. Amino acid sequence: CSVRTGGQFATEAFF.

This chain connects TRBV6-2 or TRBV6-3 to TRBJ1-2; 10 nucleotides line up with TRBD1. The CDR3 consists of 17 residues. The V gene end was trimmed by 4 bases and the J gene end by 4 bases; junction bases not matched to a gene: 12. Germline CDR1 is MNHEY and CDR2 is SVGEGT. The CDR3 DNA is TGTGCCAGCAGTTCGACGACAGGGGGCGAAACACTCTATGGCTACACCTTC. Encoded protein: CASSSTTGGETLYGYTF.

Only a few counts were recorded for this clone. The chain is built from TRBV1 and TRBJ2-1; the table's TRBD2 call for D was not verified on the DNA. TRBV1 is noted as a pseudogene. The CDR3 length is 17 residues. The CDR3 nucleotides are TGCACCAGCAGCCAAGATACGCTAAGCGGGGGTTGGGATGAGCAGTTCTTC. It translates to CTSSQDTLSGGWDEQFF.

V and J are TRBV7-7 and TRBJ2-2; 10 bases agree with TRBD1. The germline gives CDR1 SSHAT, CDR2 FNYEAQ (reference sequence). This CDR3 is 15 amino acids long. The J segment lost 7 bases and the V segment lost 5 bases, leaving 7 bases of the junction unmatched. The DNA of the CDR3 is TGTGCCAGCAGCCCAGGGACAGGGGAGAGCGGGGAGCTGTTTTTT. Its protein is CASSPGTGESGELFF.

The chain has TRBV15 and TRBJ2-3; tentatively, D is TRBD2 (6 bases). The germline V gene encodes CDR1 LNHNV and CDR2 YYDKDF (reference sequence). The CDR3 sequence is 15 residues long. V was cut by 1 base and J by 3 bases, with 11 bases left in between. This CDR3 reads CATSRAGLATDTQYF. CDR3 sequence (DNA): TGTGCCACCAGCAGAGCCGGGCTAGCGACAGATACGCAGTATTTT.

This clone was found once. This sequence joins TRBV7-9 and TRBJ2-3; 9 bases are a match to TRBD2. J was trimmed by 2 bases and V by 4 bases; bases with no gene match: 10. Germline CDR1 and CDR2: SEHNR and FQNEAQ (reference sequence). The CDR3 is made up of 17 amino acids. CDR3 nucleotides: TGTGCCAGCAGCTCAGGACTAGCGATTAAAATCACAGATACGCAGTATTTT. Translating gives CASSSGLAIKITDTQYF.